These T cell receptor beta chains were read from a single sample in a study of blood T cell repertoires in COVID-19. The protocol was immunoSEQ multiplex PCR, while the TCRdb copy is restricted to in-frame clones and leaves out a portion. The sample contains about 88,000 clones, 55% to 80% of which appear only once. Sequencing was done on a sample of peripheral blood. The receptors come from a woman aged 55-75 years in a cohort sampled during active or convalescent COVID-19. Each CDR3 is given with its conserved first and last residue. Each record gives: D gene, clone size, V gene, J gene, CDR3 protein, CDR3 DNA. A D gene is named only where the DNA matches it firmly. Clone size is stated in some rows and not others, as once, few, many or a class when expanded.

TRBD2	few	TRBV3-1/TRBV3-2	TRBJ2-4	CASSPLPLAGGDLAKNIQYF	TGTGCCAGCAGCCCCCTTCCACTGGCGGGGGGGGATCTAGCCAAAAACATTCAGTACTTC
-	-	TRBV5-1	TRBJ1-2	CASSSDSYGYTF	TGCGCCAGCAGCAGTGACAGCTATGGCTACACCTTC
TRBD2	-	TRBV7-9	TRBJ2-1	CASRPMLAGGYNEQFF	TGTGCCAGCAGACCGATGCTAGCGGGGGGCTACAATGAGCAGTTCTTC
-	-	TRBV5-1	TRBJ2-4	CASSLNLAKNIQYF	TGCGCCAGCAGCTTGAACTTAGCCAAAAACATTCAGTACTTC
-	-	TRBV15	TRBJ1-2	CATSREFQYYGYTF	TGTGCCACCAGCAGAGAGTTTCAGTACTATGGCTACACCTTC
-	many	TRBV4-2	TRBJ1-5	CASSLPGLRSSNQPQHF	TGTGCCAGCAGCCTACCCGGCCTGAGGAGTAGCAATCAGCCCCAGCATTTT
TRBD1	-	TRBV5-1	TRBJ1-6	CASSLQGQGMSATLHF	TGCGCCAGCAGCTTACAAGGACAGGGGATGAGTGCCACCCTCCACTTT
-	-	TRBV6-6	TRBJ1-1	CASTVQATEAFF	TGTGCCAGCACCGTACAGGCCACTGAAGCTTTCTTT
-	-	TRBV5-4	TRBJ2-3	CASSLVQWTDTQYF	TGTGCCAGCAGCTTGGTCCAGTGGACAGATACGCAGTATTTT
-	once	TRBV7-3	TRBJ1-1	CASSWSRVTHTEAFF	TGTGCCAGCAGCTGGAGTCGGGTTACGCACACTGAAGCTTTCTTT
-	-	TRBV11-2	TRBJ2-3	CASSPFRSSGNTDTQYF	TGTGCCAGCAGCCCATTCCGTTCTTCCGGTAACACAGATACGCAGTATTTT
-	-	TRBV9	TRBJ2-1	CASSPSGASSYNEQFF	TGTGCCAGCAGCCCTTCGGGTGCTAGCTCCTACAATGAGCAGTTCTTC
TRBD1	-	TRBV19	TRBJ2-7	CASNGGQGYEQYF	TGTGCCAGTAACGGCGGACAGGGCTACGAGCAGTACTTC
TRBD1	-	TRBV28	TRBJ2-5	CASSLGGRGLQETQYF	TGTGCCAGCAGTTTAGGGGGCAGGGGGCTCCAAGAGACCCAGTACTTC
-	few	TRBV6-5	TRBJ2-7	CASRPGTTRTNEQYF	TGTGCCAGCAGGCCCGGGACAACAAGAACGAACGAGCAGTACTTC
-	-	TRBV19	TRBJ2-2	CASTNGQTNTGELFF	TGTGCCAGTACCAACGGACAGACGAACACCGGGGAGCTGTTTTTT
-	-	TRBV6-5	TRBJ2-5	CASTLEGARGTQYF	TGTGCCAGCACCTTAGAAGGGGCCAGAGGGACCCAGTACTTC
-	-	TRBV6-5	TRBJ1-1	CASSLWGPNTEAFF	TGTGCCAGCAGTTTATGGGGCCCCAACACTGAAGCTTTCTTT
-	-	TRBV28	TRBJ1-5	CASSLFGRLRPQHF	TGTGCCAGCAGTTTATTTGGGAGGTTGAGGCCCCAGCATTTT
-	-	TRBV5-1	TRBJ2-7	CASSPPQSYEQYF	TGCGCCAGCAGCCCGCCACAGTCCTACGAGCAGTACTTC
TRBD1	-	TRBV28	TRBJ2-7	CASSQGASSYEQYF	TGTGCCAGCAGTCAGGGGGCGAGCTCCTACGAGCAGTACTTC
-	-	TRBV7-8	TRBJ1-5	CASSLGHRQAGDQPQHF	TGTGCCAGCAGCTTAGGACATAGACAGGCCGGCGATCAGCCCCAGCATTTT
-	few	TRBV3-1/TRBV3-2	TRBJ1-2	CASSQDGTTRSGYTF	TGTGCCAGCAGCCAAGACGGGACAACCCGATCTGGCTACACCTTC
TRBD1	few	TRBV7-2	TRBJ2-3	CASSSSTGWSDTQYF	TGTGCCAGCAGCTCCTCGACAGGGTGGTCCGATACGCAGTATTTT
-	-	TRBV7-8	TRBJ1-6	CASSLDSSYNSPLHF	TGTGCCAGCAGCTTAGACAGCTCCTATAATTCACCCCTCCACTTT
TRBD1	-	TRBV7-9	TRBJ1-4	CASSRTGGGFEKLFF	TGTGCCAGCAGCCGGACAGGGGGAGGCTTTGAAAAACTGTTTTTT
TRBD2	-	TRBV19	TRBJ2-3	CASRNVTGGGTDTQYF	TGTGCCAGCCGTAACGTCACGGGGGGAGGGACAGATACGCAGTATTTT
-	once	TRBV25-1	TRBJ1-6	CASSDGSAYNSPLHF	TGTGCCAGCAGTGACGGTAGCGCCTATAATTCACCCCTCCACTTT
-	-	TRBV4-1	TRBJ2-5	CASSQGGLVGRETQYF	TGCGCCAGCAGCCAAGGGGGCCTAGTAGGTCGCGAGACCCAGTACTTC
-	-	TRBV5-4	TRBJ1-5	CASSLLGGNQPQHF	TGTGCCAGCAGCCTGCTGGGGGGAAATCAGCCCCAGCATTTT
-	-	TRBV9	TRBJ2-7	CASSVGTGVYEQYF	TGTGCCAGCAGCGTAGGTACCGGGGTATACGAGCAGTACTTC
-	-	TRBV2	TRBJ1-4	CASSYVQDNEKLFF	TGTGCCAGCAGTTACGTTCAGGATAATGAAAAACTGTTTTTT
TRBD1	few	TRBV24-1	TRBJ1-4	CATSAGSGTANEKLFF	TGTGCCACCAGTGCCGGATCCGGGACAGCTAATGAAAAACTGTTTTTT
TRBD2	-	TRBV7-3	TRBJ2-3	CASSLSGGAEDTQYF	TGTGCCAGCAGCCTTAGCGGGGGGGCGGAAGATACGCAGTATTTT
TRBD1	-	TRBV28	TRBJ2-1	CASRLQGDHSYNEQFF	TGTGCCAGCAGACTCCAGGGGGATCACTCCTACAATGAGCAGTTCTTC
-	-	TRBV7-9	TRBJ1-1	CASSLSAGVGNTEAFF	TGTGCCAGCAGCTTAAGTGCAGGGGTGGGGAACACTGAAGCTTTCTTT
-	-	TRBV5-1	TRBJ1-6	CASSEDSRWALHF	TGCGCCAGCAGCGAGGACTCTCGTTGGGCCCTCCACTTT
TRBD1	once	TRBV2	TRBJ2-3	CASRKGQGSTDTQYF	TGTGCCAGCAGGAAGGGACAGGGCAGCACAGATACGCAGTATTTT
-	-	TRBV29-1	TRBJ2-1	CSVEDRQAYNEQFF	TGCAGCGTTGAAGATCGACAGGCTTACAATGAGCAGTTCTTC
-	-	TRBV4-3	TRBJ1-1	CASSQEPGEDEAFF	TGCGCCAGCAGCCAGGAGCCGGGAGAGGATGAAGCTTTCTTT
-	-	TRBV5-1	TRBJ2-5	CASSIQPGIWETQYF	TGCGCCAGCAGCATACAACCAGGGATCTGGGAGACCCAGTACTTC
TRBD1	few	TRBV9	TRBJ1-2	CASSYLGTGEGYTF	TGTGCCAGCAGTTACCTCGGGACAGGGGAAGGCTACACCTTC
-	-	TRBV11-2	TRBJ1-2	CASSLDLNGGLVYGYTF	TGTGCCAGCAGCTTAGATCTTAACGGGGGGCTAGTCTATGGCTACACCTTC
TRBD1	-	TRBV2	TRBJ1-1	CASSGQGNTEAFF	TGTGCCAGCAGTGGACAGGGAAACACTGAAGCTTTCTTT
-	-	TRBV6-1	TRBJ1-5	CASSEAPIPQPQHF	TGTGCCAGCAGTGAAGCCCCTATTCCTCAGCCCCAGCATTTT
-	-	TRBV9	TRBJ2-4	CASSVEGLSGNIQYF	TGTGCCAGCAGCGTAGAGGGGCTGAGTGGAAACATTCAGTACTTC
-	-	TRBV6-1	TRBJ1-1	CASSEQVLVTEAFF	TGTGCCAGCAGTGAGCAGGTCCTGGTCACTGAAGCTTTCTTT
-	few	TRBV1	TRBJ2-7	CTSSQDQRGHSYEQYF	TGCACCAGCAGCCAAGATCAGAGAGGGCACTCCTACGAGCAGTACTTC
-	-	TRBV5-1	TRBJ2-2	CASSPGTPNTGELFF	TGCGCCAGCAGCCCCGGGACACCGAACACCGGGGAGCTGTTTTTT
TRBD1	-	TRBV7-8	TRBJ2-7	CASSYPGQGTGEQYF	TGTGCCAGCAGCTACCCGGGACAGGGGACGGGCGAGCAGTACTTC
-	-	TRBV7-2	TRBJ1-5	CASSLVMSNQPQHF	TGTGCCAGCAGCTTAGTAATGAGCAATCAGCCCCAGCATTTT
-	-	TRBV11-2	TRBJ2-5	CASSSRGFEGETQYF	TGTGCCAGCAGCTCCAGGGGATTTGAGGGTGAGACCCAGTACTTC
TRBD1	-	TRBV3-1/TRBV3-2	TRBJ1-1	CASSQEGQGLPGGAFF	TGTGCCAGCAGCCAGGAGGGACAGGGTCTACCTGGTGGAGCTTTCTTT
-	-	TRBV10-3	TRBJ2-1	CAIKRRDYNEQFF	TGTGCCATCAAGCGCAGGGACTACAATGAGCAGTTCTTC
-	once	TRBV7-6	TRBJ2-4	CASSPLRSGGGGAGNIQYF	TGTGCCAGCAGCCCACTTAGGAGTGGAGGCGGGGGCGCGGGAAACATTCAGTACTTC
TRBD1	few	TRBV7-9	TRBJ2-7	CASSSPGTGTYEQYF	TGTGCCAGCAGCTCTCCCGGGACAGGAACCTACGAGCAGTACTTC
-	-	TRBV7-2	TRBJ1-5	CASSLGRGWNQPQHF	TGTGCCAGCAGCTTGGGCAGGGGATGGAATCAGCCCCAGCATTTT
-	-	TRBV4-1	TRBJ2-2	CASSQGQGNTGELFF	TGCGCCAGCAGCCAAGGTCAGGGGAACACCGGGGAGCTGTTTTTT
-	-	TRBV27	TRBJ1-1	CASRSEYTEAFF	TGTGCCAGCCGAAGTGAGTACACTGAAGCTTTCTTT